This T cell receptor beta chain was recorded in a study of CDR3 diversity in severe acne. V was trimmed by 8 bases and J by 1 base, leaving 10 bases between them. This CDR3 is 14 amino acids long. The germline gives CDR1 KGHDR, CDR2 SFDVKD. Using its own MiXCR run on the PCR reads, TCRdb lists one record per CDR3 protein. The table records about 85,000 distinct CDR3 sequences, 45% to 55% of them present only once. This clonotype turned up a few times. This clonotype originated in a male donor in good health, serving as a control. Sequencing used blood. V is TRBV24-1 and J is TRBJ2-2; D gene unclear. Written as DNA, the CDR3 is TGTGCCACCAAATCAACAATGAACACCGGGGAGCTGTTTTTT. Translating it yields CATKSTMNTGELFF.